One TCR beta chain is described in this entry. Treatment defined: oral pan-JAK inhibitor, 5-10 mg twice daily. These data belong to a study of CD8+ T cells in alopecia areata. The CDR3 consists of 16 residues. The V gene's germline CDR1 is SGHRS and CDR2 YFSETQ. J gave up 1 base and V 4 bases, and 8 bases lay outside the gene matches. Sequencing used cDNA as its template, made by extracting RNA and reverse transcribing it. This table comes from immunoSEQ multiplex PCR, and its TCRdb copy is limited to in-frame clones, with some not included. This table has more than 90,000 clones, approximately 60% appearing once.

Sequencing was performed on CD8+ T cells sorted from blood, taken at week 4, from a patient treated with tofacitinib. The TCR comes from a human donor with alopecia areata. This chain connects TRBV5-1 to TRBJ1-3, with TRBD1 matching 7 bases. The CDR3 sequence is CASSIGQAPSGNTIYF. CDR3 sequence (DNA): TGCGCCAGCAGCATCGGACAGGCGCCATCTGGAAACACCATATATTTT.